This TCR beta chain appears in the sequencing data of a study of OX40 agonist ivuxolimab in advanced cancers. Background on the study: Three patients had partial responses: one hepatocellular carcinoma, two cutaneous melanoma. Study-wide findings and caveats: CD4+ and CD8+ blood T cells expanded clonally by week 6 at 0.1 to 3.0 mg/kg. Compared with others, partial responders at 0.1-3.0 mg/kg displayed clonal expansion among the lowest.

Germline V gene data show CDR1 as SQVTM and CDR2 as ANQGSEA. CDR3 length equals 12 residues. Assay used: immunoSEQ multiplex PCR; TCRdb lists only in-frame clones, some missing. Among 70,000 to 95,000 clones listed, approximately 88% were seen once. On this clone itself: Its antigen is as yet unknown.

This chain joins TRBV29-1 and TRBJ2-5; D unclear. The DNA end favors TRBJ2-7, so the J call may be wrong. The sequences come from CD4+ or CD8+ T cells sorted from blood, collected in a trial of the OX40 agonist ivuxolimab. The receptor was derived from an adult with an advanced solid tumor such as melanoma, head and neck, liver or kidney cancer. CDR3 in amino acids: CSVESRDYEQYF. CDR3 sequence (DNA): TGCAGCGTTGAATCCAGAGACTACGAGCAGTACTTC.